Sequencing of this TCR beta chain was carried out in a study of identical twins. Overall study results and limits: Conclusions rested on cross-sectional statistics rather than following the same donors. In cord blood, abundant beta clonotypes had fewer insertions; memory showed no trend. Models underestimated out-of-frame TCR alpha sharing in monozygotic twins.

Unique molecular identifiers were present on cDNA, and template switching added a universal primer site. Using its own MiXCR run on the 5' RACE reads, TCRdb lists one record per CDR3 protein. The repertoire includes 300,000 or so distinct CDR3 sequences, 8.5% to 9.5% of them detected once, and about 7.1% sits in the top ten. Looked up from germline, CDR1 is LGHNA and CDR2 is YSLEER. The CDR3 has 15 residues. V lost 0 bases to trimming and J lost 3 bases, with 12 bases between them. This clonotype was recorded at least ten times. Its antigen is unknown. This same sample was also part of a study on yellow fever vaccine responses in identical twins.

V is TRBV4-3 and J is TRBJ2-7; D is possibly TRBD2 (6 bases). This clonotype was sampled from a young woman in good health. Sequencing was performed on CD8+ T cells sorted from blood. CDR3 protein: CASSQDRGGLYEQYF. CDR3 sequence (DNA): TGCGCCAGCAGCCAAGATCGTGGGGGACTCTACGAGCAGTACTTC.